The clone carrying this T cell receptor beta chain was found a few times. The data were taken from a study of blood T cell repertoires in COVID-19. At the level of the study: Acute and convalescent COVID-19 specimens originated in the United States, Italy and Spain.

As handled by the study authors: Reference gene primer amplification gave estimated nucleated cell counts. TCRdb's copy holds only in-frame clones and misses some; the assay was immunoSEQ multiplex PCR. V and J calls and clone size come straight from that table; D and trimming were deduced from the DNA. The table records around 260,000 clones, roughly 87% of them present only once. CDR1 and CDR2 (germline): LNHNV, YYDKDF (reference sequence). This CDR3 has 13 amino acids. The V and J ends lost 6 bases and 4 bases respectively, with 9 bases between them. This TCR was recovered from a human donor in a cohort sampled during active COVID-19. The chain uses TRBV15 and TRBJ2-2; D not certain. Material: peripheral blood. The CDR3 DNA reads as TGTGCCACCAGGCCCGCGATCACCGGGGAGCTGTTTTTT. Its translation: CATRPAITGELFF. The full variable domain, in which reference TRBV15 and TRBJ2-2 provide the parts outside the CDR3, is DAMVIQNPRYQVTQFGKPVTLSCSQTLNHNVMYWYQQKSSQAPKLLFHYYDKDFNNEADTPDNFQSRRPNTSFCFLDIRSPGLGDTAMYLCATRPAITGELFFGEGSRLTVL.